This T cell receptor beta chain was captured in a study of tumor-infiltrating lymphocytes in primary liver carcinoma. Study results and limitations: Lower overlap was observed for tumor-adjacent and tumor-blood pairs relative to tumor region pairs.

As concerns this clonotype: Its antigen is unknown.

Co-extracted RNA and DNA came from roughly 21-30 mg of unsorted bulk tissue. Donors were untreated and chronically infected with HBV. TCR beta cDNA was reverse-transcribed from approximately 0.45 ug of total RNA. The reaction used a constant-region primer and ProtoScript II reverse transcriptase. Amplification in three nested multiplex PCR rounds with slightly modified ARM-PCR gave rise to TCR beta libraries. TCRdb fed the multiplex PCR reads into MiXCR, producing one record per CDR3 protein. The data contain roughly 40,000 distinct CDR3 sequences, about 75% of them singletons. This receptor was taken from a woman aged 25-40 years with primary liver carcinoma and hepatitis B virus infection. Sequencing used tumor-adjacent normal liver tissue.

This CDR3 reads CASSLAFGTYNSPLHF. The CDR3 DNA reads TGTGCCAGCAGCCTGGCTTTTGGGACCTATAATTCACCCCTCCACTTT. V gene TRBV11-2 combines with J gene TRBJ1-6; D remains ambiguous. Germline V gene lookup returns CDR1 SGHAT and CDR2 FQNNGV. The CDR3 sequence is 16 residues long. Deletions cut 5 bases from V and 2 bases from J, with 13 bases between.